The TCR beta chain described here comes from a study of control samples from healthy donors and cancer patients. With V trimmed by 1 base and J by 5 bases, 8 bases remained unmatched. The CDR3 spans 17 residues. Looked up from germline, CDR1 is SEHNR and CDR2 is FQNEAQ (reference sequence). Some clones are missing from TCRdb's copy, which holds only in-frame ones; the method was immunoSEQ multiplex PCR. Of 110,000 to 150,000 clones in the sample, about 89% were seen once. Sequenced sample: blood. The sequence was obtained from a man aged 25-45 years in good health. The V call is TRBV7-9, the J call TRBJ2-5, with 12 bases matching TRBD2. CDR3 amino acids: CASSLGALAGGYETQYF. CDR3 coding DNA: TGTGCCAGCAGCTTAGGCGCTCTAGCGGGAGGGTACGAGACCCAGTACTTC.